These 27 T cell receptor beta chains originate from one sample sequenced in a study of blood T cell repertoires in COVID-19. Sequencing used immunoSEQ multiplex PCR; TCRdb keeps in-frame clones, though not all of them. The sample has some 220,000 clones, about 88% seen once. Sample: PBMCs or T cells enriched from blood (not recorded which). All receptors come from a woman in her twenties or thirties who had recovered from COVID-19.

This clone was seen just once. The CDR3 region is CASSVEGTGWDTEAFF. DNA for the CDR3: TGTGCCAGCAGCGTAGAGGGGACAGGGTGGGACACTGAAGCTTTCTTT. The chain has TRBV9 and TRBJ1-1, with TRBD1 matching over 9 bases. CDR3 length: 16 amino acids. The germline gives CDR1 SGDLS, CDR2 YYNGEE. Trimming removed 0 bases from V and 3 bases from J; junction bases left unmatched: 6.

The chain employs TRBV2 and TRBJ2-3; 10 bases fit TRBD2. With V trimmed by 9 bases and J by 0 bases, 6 bases remained unmatched. In germline, CDR1 is SNHLY, CDR2 FYNNEI. The CDR3 length is 15 residues. CDR3 sequence (DNA): TGTGCCAGGAGGACTAGCGGAATTAGCACAGATACGCAGTATTTT. As protein: CARRTSGISTDTQYF.

The chain links TRBV4-1 to TRBJ2-1, with D maybe TRBD1 (5 bases). The CDR3 length is 15 residues. Germline V gene data show CDR1 as MGHRA and CDR2 as YSYEKL. Between the trimmed V and J ends, which lost 0 bases and 1 base, there was a span of 7 bases. CDR3 sequence reads: CASSQDRVSYNEQFF. The CDR3 DNA reads TGCGCCAGCAGCCAAGACAGGGTATCCTACAATGAGCAGTTCTTC.

The rearrangement links TRBV7-9 to TRBJ1-1; D gene ambiguous. V was pared by 5 bases and J by 6 bases, with 13 bases between. Per the germline V gene, CDR1 is SEHNR and CDR2 is FQNEAQ (reference sequence). The CDR3 has 13 amino acids. CDR3 amino acids: CASSPFRRAEAFF. CDR3 nucleotides: TGTGCCAGCAGCCCGTTCCGGCGGGCTGAAGCTTTCTTT.

This chain joins TRBV6-8 and TRBJ2-6; D unclear. CDR3 length: 14 amino acids. Trimming removed 7 bases at V and 1 base at J, with 8 bases between. Germline V gives CDR1 MNHGY, CDR2 SAAAGT. The CDR3 nucleotides read TGTGCCAGCACCCCCAGATCTGGGGCCAACGTCCTGACTTTC. It encodes CASTPRSGANVLTF.

The V call is TRBV5-1, the J call TRBJ1-3; 7 nucleotides agree with TRBD1. V lost 4 bases, J lost 0 bases, and 4 bases stayed unmatched. The CDR3 contains 15 residues. Germline CDR1 and CDR2: SGHRS and YFSETQ. CDR3 amino acids: CASSVTGDSGNTIYF. The CDR3 nucleotides read TGCGCCAGCAGCGTAACAGGGGACTCTGGAAACACCATATATTTT.

The chain joins TRBV4-2 to TRBJ2-3, with D tentatively TRBD2 (5 bases). V lost 3 bases and J 2 bases, leaving 15 bases between the germline ends. The CDR3 spans 16 residues. In germline, CDR1 is LGHNA, CDR2 YNFKEQ. CDR3 sequence (DNA): TGTGCCAGCAGCCAGATTAGCGTAGGACTCACAGATACGCAGTATTTT. Translation: CASSQISVGLTDTQYF.

The chain has TRBV5-4 and TRBJ1-2; perhaps TRBD1 as D (5 bases). CDR1 and CDR2 from the germline V gene are SGHNT and YYREEE (reference sequence). CDR3 size: 14 residues. The V end was cut by 0 bases, the J end by 4 bases, with 10 bases between. In DNA form, the CDR3 reads TGTGCCAGCAGCTTGGCAGGGTTCCCCTATGGCTACACCTTC. Translating gives CASSLAGFPYGYTF.

This rearrangement joins TRBV6-2 or TRBV6-3 to TRBJ2-3, with TRBD1 matching over 7 bases. The J segment lost 2 bases and the V segment lost 4 bases, leaving 6 bases of the junction unmatched. From germline, CDR1 is MNHEY and CDR2 SVGEGT. The CDR3 length is 15 residues. The CDR3 region has the DNA TGTGCCAGCAGTTTTAACAGGGGATACACAGATACGCAGTATTTT. As protein: CASSFNRGYTDTQYF.

The J gene is TRBJ2-3, the V gene TRBV15; 9 positions agree with TRBD2. In germline, CDR1 is LNHNV, CDR2 YYDKDF (reference sequence). The CDR3 is 16 amino acids. Trimming took 3 bases from V and 4 from J; bases not matched to a gene: 8. The CDR3 spells CATSSRVAGAADTQYF. CDR3 DNA: TGTGCCACCAGCAGTCGTGTAGCGGGGGCGGCAGATACGCAGTATTTT.

The V call is TRBV2, the J call TRBJ2-7, with a possible D match to TRBD1 (5 bases). This CDR3 is built from 11 residues. CDR1 and CDR2 (germline): SNHLY, FYNNEI. The V end lost 7 bases, the J end lost 4 bases, and 8 bases lay between the germline ends. Here the CDR3 reads CASITGYEQYF. The CDR3 DNA is TGTGCCAGCATCACAGGTTACGAGCAGTACTTC.

The genes are TRBV5-4 and TRBJ2-5, with TRBD1 matching over 10 bases. The CDR3 runs to 15 residues. V dropped 4 bases and J dropped 5; count of bases not matched to a gene: 8. The V gene's germline CDR1 is SGHNT and CDR2 YYREEE (reference sequence). The CDR3 reads CASSPTPGQGETQYF. CDR3 in DNA: TGTGCCAGCAGCCCTACCCCGGGACAGGGGGAGACCCAGTACTTC.

The chain joins TRBV4-1 to TRBJ2-5; no reliable D call. The V and J ends lost 6 bases and 2 bases respectively, with 10 bases between them. Germline values: CDR1 MGHRA, CDR2 YSYEKL. The CDR3 consists of 13 residues. The CDR3 loop reads CASSFVLQETQYF. The CDR3 nucleotides read TGCGCCAGCAGTTTCGTTTTACAAGAGACCCAGTACTTC.

V is TRBV7-9 and J is TRBJ2-7; 10 bases match TRBD1. J lost 3 bases, V lost 0 bases, and 5 bases had no gene match. CDR3 size: 16 residues. Germline lookup yields CDR1 SEHNR and CDR2 FQNEAQ (reference sequence). CDR3 sequence (DNA): TGTGCCAGCAGCTTAGCGGGGACAGGGGCATACTACGAGCAGTACTTC. It encodes CASSLAGTGAYYEQYF. Full variable domain (outside the CDR3, taken from reference TRBV7-9 and TRBJ2-7): DTGVSQNPRHKITKRGQNVTFRCDPISEHNRLYWYRQTLGQGPEFLTYFQNEAQLEKSRLLSDRFSAERPKGSFSTLEIQRTEQGDSAMYLCASSLAGTGAYYEQYFGPGTRLTVT.

V is TRBV5-1 and J is TRBJ2-7; D might be TRBD2 (6 bases). CDR1 SGHRS and CDR2 YFSETQ come from the germline V gene. The CDR3 is 13 amino acids. Deletions cut 3 bases from V and 3 bases from J, with 10 bases between. In nucleotides, the CDR3 is TGCGCCAGCAGCTCGCGACTAGGCTACGAGCAGTACTTC. Amino acid sequence: CASSSRLGYEQYF.

The rearrangement links TRBV13 to TRBJ2-7; weak D call: TRBD1 (5 bases). The ends were cut back, 6 bases at V and 4 bases at J, with 10 bases in the middle. This CDR3 has 12 amino acids. Germline-derived CDR1 and CDR2 are PRHDT and FYEKMQ (reference sequence). This CDR3 is CASRRRQYEQYF. Written as DNA, the CDR3 is TGTGCCAGCAGACGTCGACAGTACGAGCAGTACTTC.

The V and J genes are TRBV7-2 and TRBJ1-4; no clear D. The CDR3 runs 13 residues. The V and J ends lost 1 base and 5 bases respectively, with 5 bases between them. Germline V gene lookup returns CDR1 SGHTA and CDR2 FQGNSA. The CDR3 sequence: CASSLVINEKLFF. As DNA, the CDR3 is TGTGCCAGCAGCTTAGTAATAAATGAAAAACTGTTTTTT.

CDR3 sequence reads: CASSYPGDGNTIYF. The CDR3 DNA is TGTGCCAGCAGTTATCCAGGGGACGGAAACACCATATATTTT. The chain has TRBV6-9 and TRBJ1-3; a possible D gene is TRBD1 (6 bases). There are 14 residues in the CDR3. V was clipped by 2 bases and J by 4 bases, with 9 bases between them. Germline values: CDR1 MNHGY, CDR2 SVAAGI.

This clone turned up a few times. V gene TRBV9 combines with J gene TRBJ1-2, with unresolved D. Per the germline V gene, CDR1 is SGDLS and CDR2 is YYNGEE. V lost 4 bases and J 4 bases, leaving 8 bases between the germline ends. This CDR3 has 12 amino acids. The CDR3 loop is CASSSGIYGYTF. The CDR3 DNA is TGTGCCAGCAGCTCAGGCATCTATGGCTACACCTTC.

The rearrangement uses TRBV5-8 and TRBJ1-5, with D perhaps matching TRBD1 (6 bases). V lost 4 bases and J lost 3, with 20 bases in between. Germline V gene data show CDR1 as SGHTS and CDR2 as YDEGEE. There are 17 residues in the CDR3. This CDR3 is CASSPEGRGADNQPQHF. The CDR3 bases are TGTGCCAGCAGCCCAGAGGGACGGGGGGCCGACAATCAGCCCCAGCATTTT.

The chain recombines TRBV10-3 with TRBJ2-5; 8 nucleotides align to TRBD2. The CDR3 extends over 14 amino acids. Germline lookup yields CDR1 ENHRY and CDR2 SYGVKD. V trimming: 8 bases; J trimming: 2 bases; junction bases outside the gene matches: 7. CDR3 residues: CAILPAGVQETQYF. In DNA form, the CDR3 reads TGTGCCATCTTGCCAGCGGGGGTACAAGAGACCCAGTACTTC.

V is TRBV7-9 and J is TRBJ1-2; a weak D match, TRBD1 (5 bases). There are 14 residues in the CDR3. Germline CDR1 is SEHNR and CDR2 is FQNEAQ (reference sequence). Deletions cut 3 bases from V and 4 bases from J, with 12 bases between. The CDR3, as DNA: TGTGCCAGCAGCTTGGGGGGTATCGCCTATGGCTACACCTTC. This sequence encodes CASSLGGIAYGYTF.

This clone has a single count. The chain employs TRBV5-1 and TRBJ1-1; possibly TRBD1 for D (5 bases). The CDR3 spans 15 residues. Trimming cost V 4 bases and J 4 bases, with 17 bases left between them. The V gene's germline CDR1 is SGHRS and CDR2 YFSETQ. The chain's CDR3 is CASSLGAAGGTEAFF. In DNA form, the CDR3 reads TGCGCCAGCAGCCTTGGGGCAGCGGGGGGCACTGAAGCTTTCTTT.

This chain connects TRBV5-1 to TRBJ1-2; D is unclear. The CDR3 has 14 residues. Germline V CDR1 and CDR2: SGHRS, YFSETQ. Deletions cut 2 bases from V and 0 bases from J, with 8 bases between. CDR3 nucleotides: TGCGCCAGCAGCTTAAGGGAGGCTAACTATGGCTACACCTTC. This codes for CASSLREANYGYTF.

V is TRBV7-9 and J is TRBJ1-5; tentatively, D is TRBD1 (5 bases). The V and J ends lost 5 bases and 9 bases respectively, with 17 bases between them. The CDR3 has 14 amino acids. The germline V gene has CDR1 SEHNR and CDR2 FQNEAQ (reference sequence). CDR3 sequence: CASSPSGAGGPQHF. CDR3 bases: TGTGCCAGCAGCCCATCGGGCGCGGGGGGGCCCCAGCATTTT.

The rearrangement links TRBV3-1 (or the pseudogene TRBV3-2) to TRBJ2-1, with TRBD2 matching over 11 bases. The CDR3 is 16 residues long. The ends lost 4 bases at V and 6 bases at J; junction bases unmatched: 8. Looked up from germline, CDR1 is LGHDT and CDR2 is YNNKEL (reference sequence). In DNA, the CDR3 is TGTGCCAGCAGCCCTCGACTAGCGGGAACCGTCAATGAGCAGTTCTTC. It translates to CASSPRLAGTVNEQFF.

This clone was picked up one time. The rearrangement uses TRBV6-2 or TRBV6-3 and TRBJ1-2; perhaps TRBD1 as D (5 bases). Trimming removed 2 bases at V and 1 base at J, with 11 bases between. The germline V gene has CDR1 MNHEY and CDR2 SVGEGT. CDR3 length: 15 residues. The CDR3 DNA is TGTGCCAGCAGTTACGCCAGGCAGGGTAACTATGGCTACACCTTC. It specifies CASSYARQGNYGYTF.